This T cell receptor beta chain was identified in a study of vaccination and CD4 T cells after COVID-19 (dated by TCRdb to the early 2020s). Concerning the study at large: Convalescent patients had a positive SARS-CoV-2 result on nasal swab PCR, and of these patients, fewer than ten had mild disease and one had severe disease. Post-COVID blood samples were collected from convalescent patients a median of roughly 100 days after diagnosis, with a range of roughly 30 to 161 days. The cultures were stimulated with overlapping spike peptide pools from SARS-CoV-2 and from the common cold coronaviruses HCoV-NL63, HCoV-OC43 and HCoV-229E. Participants got two doses of the Pfizer-BioNTech BNT162b2 vaccine (n=8) or two doses of the Moderna mRNA-1273 vaccine (n=2). The spike-specific CD4+ TCR repertoire was compared before and after mRNA vaccination in nine to ten COVID-19 convalescent patients and a few infection-naive healthy vaccine recipients. In control cultures, a CEFX viral epitope pool was used as positive control, an HIV-1 Nef peptide pool was used as negative control, or no peptide was added. Six males and four females were included in the convalescent cohort, with two Hispanic individuals, seven Caucasians, two Asians and one multiracial person represented. Post-vaccine blood samples were collected a median of about 72 days after the second vaccine dose, ranging from roughly 12 to 241 days.

Preparation of the library involved PCR. At the Johns Hopkins FTIC core, DNA from the cultured CD4+ T cells underwent TCR sequencing with the Oncomine TCR Beta short-read assay. The QIAamp micro DNA kit was used to extract genomic DNA from the cultured CD4+ T cells. Oncomine TCR Beta libraries from cultured CD4+ T cells were pooled with unique dual indexes and sequenced on an Illumina iSeq 100. The original methods were these. Non-productive sequences were removed, and CDR3s not starting with C, not ending with F or W, or shorter than 7 amino acids were discarded. Antigen-specific clonotypes were identified using the MANAFEST web application through comparison of peptide-stimulated wells with reference and other culture wells. An FDR below 0.05, an odds ratio above 5, and a productive frequency above 0.1% in at least two of three replicate wells were required for clones to be considered positive. Cross-reactive clonotypes were defined as significantly expanded in both SARS-CoV-2 spike wells and at least one common cold coronavirus spike condition. Similarity between CDR3 sequences was evaluated in R version 3.6.1 using Levenshtein distances (stringdist) and unrooted phylogenetic trees (ape). TCRdb took the public reads, trimmed them with fastp at Q25, ran MiXCR for clone calling and kept in-frame beta chains. Rows with one shared CDR3 protein collapse into an entry with the most common genes and DNA. The V and J calls follow TCRdb's processing rather than the paper's. Recorded for this sample are just under 20,000 distinct CDR3 sequences; less than 75% of them occurred a single time. The top ten constitute roughly 7.3% of the sample.

The treatment or condition label on this specimen signifies: approximately 9-day PBMC culture with coronavirus spike peptide pools or control peptides (ViraFEST assay). The ViraFEST assay, used in the study, expanded antigen-specific T cells with peptide pools and then identified the expanded clonotypes through TCR sequencing. The convalescent patients' positive SARS-CoV-2 PCR tests fell between March and December 2020, which was before the Alpha, Beta and Delta variants emerged in the United States. Each well held fewer than 2.5 million PBMCs cultured with around 10 ug/ml peptide pools in IMDM containing around 4.5% human AB serum and 8 to 10 IU/ml IL-2. Half of the culture medium was replaced with fresh IL-2-containing medium on days 3 and 7. Once the cells had been in culture for 10 days, the EasySep CD4+ T cell isolation kit was used to isolate CD4+ T cells by negative selection. Ficoll-Paque Plus gradient centrifugation was used to isolate PBMCs from whole blood, and the isolated PBMCs were then either used fresh or cryopreserved at -140C. Triplicate wells were generally used for each culture condition.

General conclusions and limits of the study: The number of convalescent patients in the study was relatively small, and the study did not examine early timepoints following natural infection. In convalescent patients, a median around 86% of post-vaccine SARS-CoV-2-reactive clones were detected only after vaccination, suggesting vaccine-specific priming. Of the vaccine-specific clones in convalescent patients, 304 of 307, or nearly all, reacted only to SARS-CoV-2 spike and did not cross-react with common cold coronaviruses. The median number of SARS-CoV-2-reactive clonotypes rose from around 21 after infection to around 40 after vaccination, but the change was not significant.

Concerning this clonotype: Its antigen has not been determined. No base quality values were provided; no much bigger clone lies one nucleotide off.

Based on the germline V gene (reference sequence), the CDR1 and CDR2 sequences are LNHDA and SQIVND. V and J are truncated by 5 bases and 0 bases respectively, leaving an intervening sequence of 11 bases. The CDR3 runs 15 residues from the cysteine to the phenylalanine. Kept here is only the CDR3 DNA, which spans 45 bases and is read in frame from base 1. The source is a human donor who had recovered from COVID-19. Recombination joined TRBV19 with TRBJ1-5, with the D gene not clear enough to name. The sample consisted of CD4+ T cells from blood, cultured in vitro. Here the CDR3 is given as CASSSLVSSNQPQHF. Here is the DNA: TGTGCCAGTAGTTCCTTGGTTTCTAGCAATCAGCCCCAGCATTTT.